A selection of T cell receptor beta chains follows, all from one sample in a study of a mutant IDH1 vaccine in newly diagnosed glioma. No antigen has been identified for these receptors. Assay used: immunoSEQ multiplex PCR; TCRdb lists only in-frame clones, some missing. The sample holds about 54,000 clones, less than 90% seen once. Specimen: PBMCs, collected from a glioma patient whose treatment included an IDH1 peptide vaccine. The receptor source for this set is a woman under 30 with glioma. CDR3s include the opening cysteine and the closing phenylalanine or tryptophan. The D gene is left open where the match is weak. Rows give clone size only sometimes, using once, few, many, or a class for an expanded clone.

>once|TRBV7-6|TRBJ1-4|TRBD1
CASSLTGGNEKLFF
TGTGCCAGCAGCTTAACAGGGGGTAATGAAAAACTGTTTTTT
>.|TRBV7-9|TRBJ2-2|TRBD1
CASSSRDRRTGELFF
TGTGCCAGCAGCTCCCGGGACAGACGGACCGGGGAGCTGTTTTTT
>.|TRBV5-4|TRBJ2-1|TRBD2
CASSLAGGGTTHEQFF
TGTGCCAGCAGCTTGGCCGGGGGAGGGACGACACATGAGCAGTTCTTC
>once|TRBV5-8|TRBJ2-1|.
CASSLAEQFF
TGTGCCAGCAGCTTGGCTGAGCAGTTCTTC
>.|TRBV5-3|TRBJ2-1|TRBD2
CARSLETAGAGGNEQFF
TGTGCCAGAAGCTTGGAAACGGCGGGAGCGGGGGGTAATGAGCAGTTCTTC
>.|TRBV5-6|TRBJ2-7|.
CASSLIGKVYEQYF
TGTGCCAGCAGCTTGATAGGAAAAGTCTACGAGCAGTACTTC
>.|TRBV6-1|TRBJ1-4|TRBD1
CASRGRGQFNEKLFF
TGTGCCAGCAGGGGGAGGGGACAGTTTAATGAAAAACTGTTTTTT
>.|TRBV5-1|TRBJ1-2|.
CASSLNYPGTPYGYTF
TGCGCCAGCAGCTTGAATTACCCCGGGACTCCCTATGGCTACACCTTC
>few|TRBV7-9|TRBJ1-1|.
CASSLGTVNTEAFF
TGTGCCAGCAGCTTAGGGACAGTCAACACTGAAGCTTTCTTT
>.|TRBV7-9|TRBJ1-3|.
CASSFGGDTIYF
TGTGCCAGCAGCTTCGGGGGCGACACCATATATTTT
>.|TRBV5-1|TRBJ2-7|TRBD1
CASSLTLQGEQYF
TGCGCCAGCAGCTTGACGCTACAGGGGGAGCAGTACTTC
>.|TRBV21-1|TRBJ2-1|.
CASSIPLRTSGKQDEQFF
TGTGCCAGCAGCATTCCCTTGAGGACTAGCGGAAAGCAGGATGAGCAGTTCTTC
>.|TRBV7-8|TRBJ1-4|.
CASSLTGAGEKLFF
TGTGCCAGCAGCTTAACGGGGGCAGGGGAAAAACTGTTTTTT
>.|TRBV28|TRBJ1-1|.
CASSLALQGVGAFF
TGTGCCAGCAGTTTAGCCCTACAGGGTGTTGGAGCTTTCTTT
>.|TRBV6-5|TRBJ1-1|.
CASRPDRGGNEAFF
TGTGCCAGCAGACCCGATCGGGGCGGGAATGAAGCTTTCTTT
>once|TRBV6-1|TRBJ1-1|.
CASSFPEEAFF
TGTGCCAGCAGCTTCCCCGAGGAGGCTTTCTTT
>.|TRBV5-1|TRBJ1-1|.
CASRTAGASTEAFF
TGCGCCAGCAGGACAGCAGGAGCGAGCACTGAAGCTTTCTTT
>.|TRBV29-1|TRBJ2-1|TRBD2
CSVFERGEQFF
TGCAGCGTTTTTGAGCGGGGTGAGCAGTTCTTC
>.|TRBV5-4|TRBJ1-5|.
CASSYLGEPQHF
TGTGCCAGCAGCTACCTAGGTGAACCCCAGCATTTT
>.|TRBV6-6|TRBJ2-7|TRBD2
CASSYTGLAYEQYF
TGTGCCAGCAGTTACACCGGACTAGCGTACGAGCAGTACTTC
>.|TRBV10-3|TRBJ1-5|.
CAIRGEPYSNQPQHF
TGTGCCATCAGGGGGGAACCCTATAGCAATCAGCCCCAGCATTTT
>.|TRBV6-5|TRBJ1-5|TRBD1
CASSYQQGNQPQHF
TGTGCCAGCAGTTACCAACAGGGGAATCAGCCCCAGCATTTT
>.|TRBV6-5|TRBJ2-1|TRBD2
CASSSSGRVYNEQFF
TGTGCCAGCAGTTCGAGCGGGAGGGTCTACAATGAGCAGTTCTTC
>.|TRBV11-2|TRBJ1-4|TRBD1
CASSSMGQGNEKLFF
TGTGCCAGCAGCTCTATGGGACAGGGCAATGAAAAACTGTTTTTT
>few|TRBV28|TRBJ1-1|TRBD1
CASSLTGVTEAFF
TGTGCCAGCAGTTTAACAGGGGTCACTGAAGCTTTCTTT
>once|TRBV7-2|TRBJ2-1|.
CASRPTGLGEQFF
TGTGCCAGCAGACCTACAGGGTTGGGTGAGCAGTTCTTC
>.|TRBV7-8|TRBJ1-2|.
CASSLGGQGDGYTF
TGTGCCAGCAGCTTAGGTGGGCAGGGAGATGGCTACACCTTC
>.|TRBV9|TRBJ2-2|TRBD2
CASTEREGRAGELFF
TGTGCCAGCACCGAGCGGGAGGGTAGAGCCGGGGAGCTGTTTTTT
>.|TRBV29-1|TRBJ1-2|TRBD1
CSVSIMLGQTFNYGYTF
TGCAGCGTTTCGATCATGTTGGGACAGACCTTCAACTATGGCTACACCTTC
>.|TRBV7-6|TRBJ2-1|.
CASSRHAEGGYNEQFF
TGTGCCAGCAGCCGCCATGCGGAAGGGGGCTACAATGAGCAGTTCTTC
>once|TRBV5-6|TRBJ2-1|TRBD2
CASSLPGGDEQFF
TGTGCCAGCAGCCTCCCCGGGGGGGATGAGCAGTTCTTC
>few|TRBV27|TRBJ1-1|.
CASSLMGSTEAFF
TGTGCCAGCAGTTTGATGGGGTCCACTGAAGCTTTCTTT
>once|TRBV5-4|TRBJ2-6|.
CASSLELARSGANVLTF
TGTGCCAGCAGCTTAGAACTAGCTCGCTCTGGGGCCAACGTCCTGACTTTC
>.|TRBV5-1|TRBJ1-1|TRBD1
CASSAGTGPMNTEAFF
TGCGCCAGCAGCGCCGGGACAGGGCCCATGAACACTGAAGCTTTCTTT
>.|TRBV7-6|TRBJ1-4|.
CASSLAGGPEKLFF
TGTGCCAGCAGCTTAGCAGGGGGTCCTGAAAAACTGTTTTTT
>once|TRBV7-2|TRBJ2-3|.
CASSRGRGGADTQYF
TGTGCCAGCAGCAGAGGGAGGGGGGGAGCAGATACGCAGTATTTT
>.|TRBV2|TRBJ2-1|.
CASIVQAEGVNEQFF
TGTGCCAGCATAGTCCAAGCGGAGGGGGTTAATGAGCAGTTCTTC